Listed here are 32 T cell receptor beta chains from one sample, sequenced in a study of blood T cells in healthy people across ages. Next came a second PCR, run for about 7 to 12 cycles, which used a sample-barcoded 5' primer along with a J-beta primer mix. TCRdb itself ran the 5' RACE reads through MiXCR, one entry per CDR3 protein. This repertoire shows under 800,000 distinct CDR3 sequences, 40% to 45% found once; its top ten account for 20% to 25%. Sequenced: blood. These receptors were taken from a woman aged 55-70 years in good health.

This clonotype was recorded a few times. Written as DNA, the CDR3 is TGTGCCAGCAGCTTAGGAGTGATCGGGTATGGCTACACCTTC. Its protein is CASSLGVIGYGYTF. The chain couples TRBV7-2 to TRBJ1-2; D remains ambiguous. The ends were cut back, 1 base at V and 5 bases at J, with 11 bases in the middle. Germline V gene lookup returns CDR1 SGHTA and CDR2 FQGNSA. This CDR3 is 14 amino acids long.

This chain joins TRBV20-1 and TRBJ1-1, with D possibly matching TRBD1 (6 bases). The CDR3 runs 14 residues. CDR1 and CDR2 from the germline V gene are DFQATT and SNEGSKA (reference sequence). V was cut by 6 bases and J by 4 bases, with 18 bases left in between. CDR3 in DNA: TGCAGTGCCCGCGCGGGGGGGCTGAGCACTGAAGCTTTCTTT. Amino acids: CSARAGGLSTEAFF.

As for this clonotype: This may be a read error, as it is one base from a much larger clone. The rearrangement joins TRBV4-3 to TRBJ2-5; D call uncertain. TRBJ2-7 explains the end of the DNA better; the J call may be wrong. Germline CDR1 LGHNA, CDR2 YSLEER. The CDR3 length is 19 residues. The CDR3 here is CASSQEHSHPQNRYYEQYF. CDR3 DNA sequence: TGCGCCAGCAGCCAAGAACACTCCCACCCCCAGAATAGATACTACGAGCAGTACTTC.

V usage is TRBV5-1 and J usage is TRBJ1-1; possibly TRBD1 for D (6 bases). The CDR3 has 14 amino acids. The germline gives CDR1 SGHRS, CDR2 YFSETQ. The ends were cut back, 4 bases at V and 1 base at J, with 11 bases in the middle. The CDR3 spells CASSGGGGNTEAFF. The CDR3 DNA follows: TGCGCCAGCAGCGGCGGAGGGGGGAACACTGAAGCTTTCTTT.

The chain recombines TRBV7-2 with TRBJ2-7; 7 bases agree with TRBD2. There are 15 residues in the CDR3. CDR1 and CDR2 (germline): SGHTA, FQGNSA. Losses at the gene ends were 6 bases for V and 4 bases for J; bases not matched to a gene: 12. CDR3 nucleotide sequence: TGTGCCAGCAGGGACGTTAAGTGGGGGGGGTACGAGCAGTACTTC. This gives the protein CASRDVKWGGYEQYF.

This chain links TRBV29-1 with TRBJ1-3, with D perhaps matching TRBD1 (5 bases). Trimming took off 7 bases at V and 0 bases at J, with 13 bases between the two ends. The CDR3 has 14 residues. Germline values: CDR1 SQVTM, CDR2 ANQGSEA. The CDR3 DNA sequence: TGCAGCGCCTCTGACAGCTACTCTGGAAACACCATATATTTT. Translating it yields CSASDSYSGNTIYF.

The chain employs TRBV27 and TRBJ2-5; D is unclear. Germline CDR1 MNHEY, CDR2 SMNVEV (reference sequence). The CDR3 runs to 14 residues. V was clipped by 3 bases and J by 0 bases, with 8 bases between them. The CDR3 protein is CASSFAAYQETQYF. The CDR3 DNA reads as TGTGCCAGCAGTTTTGCAGCGTACCAAGAGACCCAGTACTTC.

J is TRBJ2-5 and V is TRBV5-6; no clear D. The CDR3 consists of 12 residues. Germline CDR1 SGHDT, CDR2 YYEEEE. V lost 4 bases, J lost 10 bases, and 14 bases lay in between. Here the CDR3 DNA reads TGTGCCAGCAGCATGGGTACGCCGGTCCAGTACTTC. Translation: CASSMGTPVQYF.

This clonotype was counted many times. This chain joins TRBV3-1 and TRBJ2-7, with no clear D. Germline CDR1 reads LGHDT; CDR2 reads YNNKEL (reference sequence). The CDR3 is 15 residues long. V dropped 1 base and J dropped 0 bases, with 10 bases sitting between them. As DNA, the CDR3 is TGTGCCAGCAGCCAAGGCCAGGTGAGCTCCTACGAGCAGTACTTC. Translation gives CASSQGQVSSYEQYF.

V usage is TRBV3-1 and J usage is TRBJ2-3; 9 bases map to TRBD2. Trimming cost V 4 bases and J 6 bases; bases outside gene matches: 11. Germline CDR1 is LGHDT and CDR2 is YNNKEL (reference sequence). This CDR3 contains 16 residues. The CDR3 DNA reads as TGTGCCAGCAGCCCAGGGGGAGCGGGGGGCAGGGATACGCAGTATTTT. As protein: CASSPGGAGGRDTQYF.

In its sample, this clonotype was seen a few times. The V call is TRBV4-1, the J call TRBJ1-4, with TRBD1 matching over 7 bases. CDR3 length: 13 residues. With 11 bases clipped from V and 8 bases from J, the junction kept 11 bases outside the gene matches. CDR1 and CDR2 from the germline V gene are MGHRA and YSYEKL. CDR3 DNA sequence: TGCGCCGCGGGCACAGGGGTCGGGGAAAAACTGTTTTTT. This encodes CAAGTGVGEKLFF.

In its sample, this clonotype was seen a few times. The chain combines TRBV11-2 with TRBJ1-1; D is perhaps TRBD1 (5 bases). Between the trimmed V and J ends, which lost 7 bases and 7 bases, there was a span of 19 bases. This CDR3 spans 14 amino acids. Per germline, CDR1 SGHAT and CDR2 FQNNGV. The CDR3 protein is CASTLGPGEGEAFF. The CDR3 DNA reads as TGTGCCAGCACCCTGGGACCAGGAGAGGGTGAAGCTTTCTTT.

The rearrangement uses TRBV20-1 and TRBJ2-4; D gene uncertain. Germline CDR1 is DFQATT and CDR2 is SNEGSKA (reference sequence). This CDR3 has 11 amino acids. Between the trimmed V and J ends, which lost 3 bases and 2 bases, there was a span of 2 bases. The CDR3 is CSARTKNIQYF. The CDR3 coding sequence is TGCAGTGCTAGGACCAAAAACATTCAGTACTTC.

The rearrangement uses TRBV2 and TRBJ2-1, with D unresolved. CDR3 size: 12 residues. The germline V gene has CDR1 SNHLY and CDR2 FYNNEI. V was shortened by 6 bases and J by 8 bases, with 11 bases between the two germline ends. CDR3: CASRDTPDEQFF. The CDR3 DNA follows: TGTGCCAGCAGAGATACGCCGGATGAGCAGTTCTTC.

The chain couples TRBV5-1 to TRBJ2-3; the D is unclear. Germline V gene lookup returns CDR1 SGHRS and CDR2 YFSETQ. The CDR3 consists of 15 residues. Trimming left V 4 bases short and J 4 bases short, with 16 bases between. CDR3 protein: CASSVRPLRADTQYF. CDR3 DNA sequence: TGCGCCAGCAGCGTAAGACCTCTTCGGGCAGATACGCAGTATTTT.

The sample holds many counts of this clonotype. This chain joins TRBV3-1 and TRBJ2-1; D gene unclear. Between the trimmed V and J ends, which lost 6 bases and 7 bases, there was a span of 19 bases. Germline values: CDR1 LGHDT, CDR2 YNNKEL (reference sequence). The CDR3 sequence is 15 residues long. Written as DNA, the CDR3 is TGTGCCAGCAGTCCCCTGGGTAGGGCCATGAATGAGCAGTTCTTC. Protein: CASSPLGRAMNEQFF.

The chain couples TRBV5-1 to TRBJ1-1; no clear D. V was shortened by 4 bases and J by 0 bases, with 7 bases between the two germline ends. The CDR3 is 13 residues long. The germline V gene encodes CDR1 SGHRS and CDR2 YFSETQ. The CDR3 is CASSPALNTEAFF. The CDR3 bases are TGCGCCAGCAGCCCTGCGCTGAACACTGAAGCTTTCTTT. Drawing the rest from reference TRBV5-1 and TRBJ1-1, the complete variable domain is KAGVTQTPRYLIKTRGQQVTLSCSPISGHRSVSWYQQTPGQGLQFLFEYFSETQRNKGNFPGRFSGRQFSNSRSEMNVSTLELGDSALYLCASSPALNTEAFFGQGTRLTVV.

There are many counts of this clonotype. The chain joins TRBV7-2 to TRBJ2-3; 9 bases agree with TRBD2. This CDR3 has 15 residues. CDR1 and CDR2 from the germline V gene are SGHTA and FQGNSA. Trimming took 5 bases from V and 2 from J; bases not matched to a gene: 5. The CDR3 DNA follows: TGTGCCAGCAGCATCCCGGGACTAGCCACAGATACGCAGTATTTT. It yields the protein CASSIPGLATDTQYF.

The chain recombines TRBV18 with TRBJ1-5, with 11 positions matching TRBD1. CDR1 KGHSH and CDR2 LQKENI come from the germline V gene. The CDR3 totals 15 residues. V lost 3 bases, J lost 7 bases, and 5 bases stayed unmatched. CDR3 in amino acids: CASSPPGQGGQPQHF. The CDR3 DNA sequence: TGTGCCAGCTCACCGCCGGGACAGGGGGGGCAGCCCCAGCATTTT. The full variable domain, completed using reference TRBV18 and TRBJ1-5, is NAGVMQNPRHLVRRRGQEARLRCSPMKGHSHVYWYRQLPEEGLKFMVYLQKENIIDESGMPKERFSAEFPKEGPSILRIQQVVRGDSAAYFCASSPPGQGGQPQHFGDGTRLSIL.

Comment on this clonotype: With a much larger clone just one base away, this may be a read error. This sequence joins TRBV7-2 and TRBJ2-7, with D tentatively TRBD2 (6 bases). CDR3 length equals 13 residues. The V gene lost 5 bases and the J gene lost 7 bases, with 15 bases spanning the gap. The germline gives CDR1 SGHTA, CDR2 FQGNSA. The CDR3 sequence is CASSVTNAGEQYF. The CDR3 coding sequence is TGTGCCAGCAGCGTAACTAACGCGGGGGAGCAGTACTTC.

CDR3 nucleotides: TGCAGCGTTGAGGGCGGGAGCTACACCTTC. Translation: CSVEGGSYTF. The rearrangement uses TRBV29-1 and TRBJ1-2; D is ambiguous. Trimming stripped 3 bases from V and 9 bases from J, with 8 bases between. The CDR3 is 10 amino acids. The germline gives CDR1 SQVTM, CDR2 ANQGSEA.

The gene calls are TRBV28 and TRBJ1-5; D may be TRBD1 (5 bases). Germline V CDR1 and CDR2: MDHEN, SYDVKM. This CDR3 is built from 16 residues. Trimming took off 2 bases at V and 2 bases at J, with 13 bases between the two ends. This CDR3 reads CASSLTIMGGNQPQHF. CDR3 DNA: TGTGCCAGCAGTTTAACAATCATGGGGGGCAATCAGCCCCAGCATTTT. The full variable domain, its missing parts supplied by reference TRBV28 and TRBJ1-5, is DVKVTQSSRYLVKRTGEKVFLECVQDMDHENMFWYRQDPGLGLRLIYFSYDVKMKEKGDIPEGYSVSREKKERFSLILESASTNQTSMYLCASSLTIMGGNQPQHFGDGTRLSIL.

This clonotype was seen a handful of times. CDR3 sequence reads: CASSQDLSSAGTQYF. CDR3 nucleotides: TGCGCCAGCAGCCAAGATCTTAGCAGCGCGGGGACCCAGTACTTC. The chain has TRBV4-3 and TRBJ2-5; D perhaps matches TRBD2 (5 bases). Germline loops: CDR1 LGHNA, CDR2 YSLEER. V was trimmed by 0 bases and J by 7 bases, leaving 15 bases between them. The CDR3 totals 15 residues.

This clonotype was picked up many times. The chain combines TRBV11-2 with TRBJ2-4; possible D gene TRBD1, 6 bases. This CDR3 has 13 amino acids. The germline V gene has CDR1 SGHAT and CDR2 FQNNGV. Trimming took 5 bases from V and 7 from J, leaving 12 bases between them. The CDR3: CASSPGDANIQYF. CDR3 DNA: TGTGCCAGCAGCCCAGGGGACGCGAACATTCAGTACTTC.

The rearrangement joins TRBV6-6 to TRBJ1-2; TRBD1 matches at 7 bases. Unmatched junction bases numbered 5, after V lost 6 bases and J lost 7 bases. CDR1 is MNHNY and CDR2 is SVGAGI in the germline V gene (reference sequence). CDR3 length: 12 residues. The CDR3 sequence is CASSLGQFGYTF. The CDR3 DNA follows: TGTGCCAGCAGCCTGGGACAGTTTGGCTACACCTTC.

A word on this clonotype: The junction does not match germline at one end; this may be a read error. The rearrangement uses TRBV27 and TRBJ2-7; 9 bases are shared with TRBD1. Per germline, CDR1 MNHEY and CDR2 SMNVEV (reference sequence). This CDR3 has 14 residues. The CDR3 nucleotides are TGTGCCAGCGGTTTTGCGGGACAGGGTAACGAGCAGTACTTC. Encoded protein: CASGFAGQGNEQYF.

The CDR3 is CASSGRGTYEQYF. The CDR3 nucleotides read TGTGCCAGCAGCGGACGGGGTACTTACGAGCAGTACTTC. This chain connects TRBV9 to TRBJ2-7, with D perhaps TRBD2 (5 bases). This CDR3 is 13 amino acids long. CDR1 is SGDLS, CDR2 YYNGEE, per germline. V was pared by 3 bases and J by 4 bases, with 11 bases between.

This sequence joins TRBV5-5 and TRBJ2-1; D gene uncertain. Germline CDR1 reads SGHKS; CDR2 reads YYEKEE (reference sequence). Trimming pared 6 bases from V and 4 bases from J, leaving 17 bases between. This CDR3 comprises 15 residues. CDR3 in DNA: TGTGCCAGCATCGATGCCGGGTTACAATACAATGAGCAGTTCTTC. This encodes CASIDAGLQYNEQFF.

This clonotype has just one count. The chain has TRBV2 and TRBJ1-5; 10 bases agree with TRBD1. The V gene's germline CDR1 is SNHLY and CDR2 FYNNEI. The trim removed 8 bases at V and 5 bases at J, leaving 3 bases unmatched. The CDR3 is 13 residues long. CDR3 sequence: CASGTGEHQPQHF. The CDR3 DNA follows: TGTGCCAGCGGGACAGGGGAGCATCAGCCCCAGCATTTT.

V gene TRBV28 combines with J gene TRBJ2-7, with TRBD1 identical over 7 bases. CDR1 and CDR2 from the germline V gene are MDHEN and SYDVKM. The CDR3 has 15 residues. V lost 5 bases and J lost 3; bases outside the gene matches: 10. As DNA, the CDR3 is TGTGCCAGCAGTCGGACAGGACCTTTAGGCTACGAGCAGTACTTC. Protein sequence: CASSRTGPLGYEQYF.

The chain carries TRBV27 and TRBJ2-6; either TRBD1 or TRBD2 may fit D (5 bases each). This CDR3 has 18 amino acids. Trimming left V 4 bases short and J 1 base short, with 17 bases between. Germline V gene data show CDR1 as MNHEY and CDR2 as SMNVEV (reference sequence). In DNA form, the CDR3 reads TGTGCCAGCAGTTCCCGGGGCAACGTAAATTCTGGGGCCAACGTCCTGACTTTC. It yields the protein CASSSRGNVNSGANVLTF.

This clonotype was found a few times. In DNA form, the CDR3 reads TGTGCCAGCAGGACGGGGACAGGGTCCCGAAAACTGTTTTTT. Translated: CASRTGTGSRKLFF. The rearrangement links TRBV7-9 to TRBJ1-4; 9 bases map to TRBD1. Germline loops: CDR1 SEHNR, CDR2 FQNEAQ (reference sequence). The CDR3 sequence is 14 residues long. With 6 bases clipped from V and 10 bases from J, the junction kept 9 bases outside the gene matches.